This TCR beta chain was recorded in a study of cytomegalovirus exposure and HLA in healthy donors. Study results and caveats: Among TCR sequences, most were rare, though some public TCRs appeared in many donors.

With regard to this clone: Its antigen is unknown.

TCRdb's table, derived via immunoSEQ multiplex PCR, lists solely in-frame clones and lacks some. The table has tens of thousands of clones, roughly 90% seen once. CDR1 is MDHEN and CDR2 is SYDVKM in the germline V gene. V was shortened by 11 bases and J by 4 bases, with 18 bases between the two germline ends. The CDR3 contains 15 residues. The receptor was isolated from a young woman in good health and CMV-seropositive. The rearrangement joins TRBV28 to TRBJ1-6; tentatively, D is TRBD1 (5 bases). The sample taken for sequencing was PBMCs. This chain's CDR3 is CAHTEGQIYNSPLHF. The DNA for the CDR3 is TGTGCCCATACCGAAGGACAAATATATAATTCACCCCTCCACTTT.